One and the same sample provided the 13 T cell receptor beta chains below, sequenced in a study of post-analysis software for immune sequencing data. No antigen has been assigned to these receptors. Study conclusions and caveats: The study found TRBV5-6, TRBV5-1 and TRBV20-1 among roughly 5 TRBV segments more frequent in patients than controls.

Each TCR beta cDNA library carried unique molecular identifiers. Each CDR3 protein is one row after TCRdb ran MiXCR on the PCR reads. The sample gives approximately 730,000 distinct CDR3 sequences, approximately 30% of which show up once; 0.56% is in the top ten. Sequencing input: blood. These receptor sequences come from a girl aged 10-17 years with multiple sclerosis.

In its sample, this clonotype was seen a few times. The V gene is TRBV6-5, the J gene TRBJ2-5, with unresolved D. V lost 5 bases, J lost 3 bases, and 16 bases lay in between. Per germline, CDR1 MNHEY and CDR2 SVGAGI. The CDR3 has 15 amino acids. The CDR3 DNA reads as TGTGCCAGCAGTCCGTTTGCAGCGCTAAAAGAGACCCAGTACTTC. Its protein product is CASSPFAALKETQYF.

The V gene is TRBV20-1, the J gene TRBJ2-4; TRBD1 matches 7 bases. Trimming removed 4 bases from V and 0 bases from J; junction bases left unmatched: 6. Germline loops: CDR1 DFQATT, CDR2 SNEGSKA (reference sequence). The CDR3 sequence is 15 residues long. In DNA form, the CDR3 reads TGCAGTGCTATTGGGACAGAGTTAGCCAAAAACATTCAGTACTTC. It is translated as CSAIGTELAKNIQYF.

A few counts support this clonotype. The V gene is TRBV28, the J gene TRBJ1-5; D gene unclear. CDR3 length: 13 residues. V was shortened by 3 bases and J by 4 bases, with 7 bases between the two germline ends. Germline V CDR1 and CDR2: MDHEN, SYDVKM. The CDR3 sequence: CASSLVENQPQHF. In DNA form, the CDR3 reads TGTGCCAGCAGTTTGGTAGAGAATCAGCCCCAGCATTTT.

The V call is TRBV27, the J call TRBJ1-1, with D maybe TRBD1 (6 bases). The CDR3 covers 12 residues. Germline V gene sequence: CDR1 MNHEY, CDR2 SMNVEV (reference sequence). Trimming took 5 bases from V and 7 from J, leaving 11 bases between them. For the CDR3, the DNA is TGTGCCAGCAGTCCTGGACAGAGTGAAGCTTTCTTT. This sequence encodes CASSPGQSEAFF.

Regarding this clonotype: This may stem from a read error, because a much larger clone lies one nucleotide away. The chain carries TRBV6-4 and TRBJ2-1; no firm D call. CDR1 is MRHNA, CDR2 SNTAGT, per germline. This CDR3 spans 15 amino acids. CDR3 sequence: CASSVGVSSYSEQFF. The CDR3, as DNA: TGTGCCAGCAGTGTTGGCGTTAGCTCCTACAGTGAGCAGTTCTTC.

In its sample, this clonotype was seen a few times. The gene calls are TRBV10-3 and TRBJ2-6; 7 bases agree with TRBD1. With V trimmed by 2 bases and J by 0 bases, 7 bases remained unmatched. Germline V gene lookup returns CDR1 ENHRY and CDR2 SYGVKD. This CDR3 has 18 amino acids. The CDR3 reads CAISETTGNFSGANVLTF. CDR3 DNA: TGTGCCATCAGTGAGACGACAGGGAACTTCTCTGGGGCCAACGTCCTGACTTTC.

The chain links TRBV29-1 to TRBJ2-7, with D perhaps given as TRBD1 or TRBD2 (6 bases each). Germline CDR1 reads SQVTM; CDR2 reads ANQGSEA. The CDR3 spans 13 residues. The V gene lost 4 bases and the J gene lost 2 bases, with 12 bases spanning the gap. This chain's CDR3 is CSVVGGLTYEQYF. The CDR3 coding sequence is TGCAGCGTTGTGGGGGGCCTGACCTACGAGCAGTACTTC.

The chain joins TRBV5-1 to TRBJ2-3, with D possibly being TRBD2 (6 bases). This CDR3 contains 17 residues. CDR1 and CDR2 from the germline V gene are SGHRS and YFSETQ. Trimming left V 0 bases short and J 0 bases short, with 14 bases between. This chain's CDR3 is CASSLEPPGLSTDTQYF. The DNA for the CDR3 is TGCGCCAGCAGCTTGGAACCGCCGGGACTGAGCACAGATACGCAGTATTTT.

This clonotype was counted only a few times. The chain combines TRBV20-1 with TRBJ1-2; TRBD1 might be the D (5 bases). Germline CDR1 is DFQATT and CDR2 is SNEGSKA (reference sequence). The CDR3 is 9 residues long. Deletions cut 3 bases from V and 10 bases from J, with 6 bases between. CDR3 sequence (DNA): TGCAGTGCTAGTGGGGCCTACACCTTC. It yields the protein CSASGAYTF.

The genes are TRBV7-2 and TRBJ1-2; unclear D gene. The CDR3 consists of 15 residues. Germline V lookup: CDR1 SGHTA, CDR2 FQGNSA. V lost 5 bases to trimming and J lost 7 bases, with 20 bases between them. The CDR3: CASSPSIQDGFGYTF. The CDR3 DNA is TGTGCCAGCAGCCCATCAATCCAGGACGGGTTTGGCTACACCTTC.

The rearrangement uses TRBV10-3 and TRBJ1-2, with D hard to call. The CDR3 covers 13 residues. Germline lookup yields CDR1 ENHRY and CDR2 SYGVKD. Trimming stripped 7 bases from V and 4 bases from J, with 13 bases between. The CDR3 nucleotides are TGTGCCATCACCGGCGGGAGAGGCTATGGCTACACCTTC. Translation gives CAITGGRGYGYTF.

This chain uses TRBV29-1 with TRBJ2-1; 11 nucleotides align to TRBD1. The J call may be faulty, since TRBJ2-7 better matches the DNA end. In germline, CDR1 is SQVTM, CDR2 ANQGSEA. CDR3 length equals 13 residues. The CDR3 region is CSGGGQGAGEQYF. CDR3 in DNA: TGCAGCGGTGGAGGACAGGGGGCAGGTGAGCAGTACTTC.

In this sample, this clonotype turned up a few times. This sequence joins TRBV6-6 and TRBJ2-3, with 11 bases aligning to TRBD2. The CDR3 length is 17 residues. Per the germline V gene, CDR1 is MNHNY and CDR2 is SVGAGI (reference sequence). Unmatched junction bases numbered 9, after V lost 7 bases and J lost 0 bases. The CDR3 protein is CASTLAGGRRSTDTQYF. In nucleotides, the CDR3 is TGTGCCAGCACCTTAGCGGGAGGGAGGAGGAGCACAGATACGCAGTATTTT.